These T cell receptor beta chains were read from a single sample in a study of CD8 T cells in ankylosing spondylitis. TCRdb redid the calling of the 5' RACE reads with MiXCR, one entry per CDR3 protein. The data show around 480,000 distinct CDR3 sequences, over 15% seen once. The specimen sequenced was blood, either unsorted or a sorted T cell fraction (not recorded which). These receptors all come from a male donor with ankylosing spondylitis. Both conserved end residues are part of each CDR3. A D gene is named only where the DNA matches it firmly. Part of the rows lack a size; the others show once, few, many or a class for expanded clones.

abundance: -; len: 16; v_gene: TRBV5-1; d_gene: -; j_gene: TRBJ2-5; CDR3nt: TGCGCCAGCAGCTCCTCGGGGACAAATCCCCAAGAGACCCAGTACTTC; CDR3aa: CASSSSGTNPQETQYF
abundance: -; len: 17; v_gene: TRBV27; d_gene: TRBD1; j_gene: TRBJ1-4; CDR3nt: TGTGCCAGCAGTCGCACCATTTCCGGGACAGGGGGCGAAAAACTGTTTTTT; CDR3aa: CASSRTISGTGGEKLFF
abundance: -; len: 17; v_gene: TRBV6-5; d_gene: TRBD1; j_gene: TRBJ1-3; CDR3nt: TGTGCCAGCAGTTACTCGATGGCAGGGGGCGCCGGAAACACCATATATTTT; CDR3aa: CASSYSMAGGAGNTIYF
abundance: -; len: 14; v_gene: TRBV14; d_gene: -; j_gene: TRBJ1-1; CDR3nt: TGTGCCAGCAGCCAAGTAGGCGCGAACACTGAAGCTTTCTTT; CDR3aa: CASSQVGANTEAFF
abundance: few; len: 15; v_gene: TRBV6-2/TRBV6-3; d_gene: TRBD2; j_gene: TRBJ2-1; CDR3nt: TGTGCCAGCAGTTATCAGGGCGGGAGGTACAATGAGCAGTTCTTC; CDR3aa: CASSYQGGRYNEQFF
abundance: -; len: 14; v_gene: TRBV5-1; d_gene: -; j_gene: TRBJ1-1; CDR3nt: TGCGCCAGCAGCCCCGGGCGGGAGGGTACTGAAGCTTTCTTT; CDR3aa: CASSPGREGTEAFF
abundance: few; len: 18; v_gene: TRBV21-1; d_gene: -; j_gene: TRBJ2-1; CDR3nt: TGTGCCAGCAGCAAAGGTTCTGGAGCGGGGGGGCAGGATAATGAGCAGTTCTTC; CDR3aa: CASSKGSGAGGQDNEQFF
abundance: -; len: 15; v_gene: TRBV12-3/TRBV12-4; d_gene: TRBD2; j_gene: TRBJ2-1; CDR3nt: TGTGCCAGCAGTTTAACCGGGACTAGAATCAATGAGCAGTTCTTC; CDR3aa: CASSLTGTRINEQFF
abundance: -; len: 15; v_gene: TRBV6-1; d_gene: TRBD1; j_gene: TRBJ2-6; CDR3nt: TGTGCCAGCAGCTCAAGGGGGCGAGGGGCCAACGTCCTGACTTTC; CDR3aa: CASSSRGRGANVLTF
abundance: few; len: 12; v_gene: TRBV2; d_gene: -; j_gene: TRBJ1-2; CDR3nt: TGTGCCAGCAGTGGGGATTCGTATGGCTACACCTTC; CDR3aa: CASSGDSYGYTF
abundance: -; len: 14; v_gene: TRBV28; d_gene: -; j_gene: TRBJ2-7; CDR3nt: TGTGCCAGCAATCCTCCCCGGGACGCCGGTGAGCAGTACTTC; CDR3aa: CASNPPRDAGEQYF
abundance: -; len: 15; v_gene: TRBV7-2; d_gene: TRBD2; j_gene: TRBJ2-5; CDR3nt: TGTGCCAGCAGTTCTAGCGGGAGGGCCCCAGAGACCCAGTACTTC; CDR3aa: CASSSSGRAPETQYF
abundance: many; len: 14; v_gene: TRBV5-1; d_gene: TRBD2; j_gene: TRBJ2-5; CDR3nt: TGTGCCAGCAGCCTCGGGGGGAGCCAAGAGACCCAGTACTTC; CDR3aa: CASSLGGSQETQYF
abundance: once; len: 14; v_gene: TRBV5-1; d_gene: -; j_gene: TRBJ2-2; CDR3nt: TGCGCCAGCAGCCGCGAGCGCACCACCGGGGAGCTGTTTTTT; CDR3aa: CASSRERTTGELFF
abundance: -; len: 12; v_gene: TRBV12-3/TRBV12-4; d_gene: -; j_gene: TRBJ1-1; CDR3nt: TGTGCCAGCGTGCGGGGGAACACTGAAGCTTTCTTT; CDR3aa: CASVRGNTEAFF
abundance: few; len: 14; v_gene: TRBV20-1; d_gene: -; j_gene: TRBJ2-7; CDR3nt: TGCAGTGCTAGGTCCCCGAGGGTAACCTACGAGCAGTACTTC; CDR3aa: CSARSPRVTYEQYF
abundance: -; len: 15; v_gene: TRBV19; d_gene: -; j_gene: TRBJ1-3; CDR3nt: TGTGCCAGTAGTGAGAGGGGGGTCGGAGGAAACACCATATATTTT; CDR3aa: CASSERGVGGNTIYF
abundance: few; len: 16; v_gene: TRBV6-1; d_gene: -; j_gene: TRBJ1-5; CDR3nt: TGTGCCAGCAGTGAACTCGGACTTTATAGCAATCAGCCCCAGCATTTT; CDR3aa: CASSELGLYSNQPQHF
abundance: -; len: 12; v_gene: TRBV6-1; d_gene: -; j_gene: TRBJ2-7; CDR3nt: TGTGCCGGGGGACACCTCTCCTACGAGCAGTACTTC; CDR3aa: CAGGHLSYEQYF
abundance: -; len: 17; v_gene: TRBV7-3; d_gene: -; j_gene: TRBJ2-1; CDR3nt: TGTGCCAGCAGCCCCACCACGACAGCAAGCTCCTACAATGAGCAGTTCTTC; CDR3aa: CASSPTTTASSYNEQFF
abundance: few; len: 14; v_gene: TRBV9; d_gene: -; j_gene: TRBJ2-7; CDR3nt: TGTGCCAGCAGCGTAAGTCCAGGCTCGGACGAGCAGTACTTC; CDR3aa: CASSVSPGSDEQYF
abundance: -; len: 16; v_gene: TRBV5-5; d_gene: TRBD1; j_gene: TRBJ2-2; CDR3nt: TGTGCCAGCAGCCCCTCGACAGGGAGAAACACCGGGGAGCTGTTTTTT; CDR3aa: CASSPSTGRNTGELFF
abundance: few; len: 17; v_gene: TRBV12-3/TRBV12-4; d_gene: -; j_gene: TRBJ1-2; CDR3nt: TGTGCCAGCAGTTTACGGGCCCCGGGCCATACTAACTATGGCTACACCTTC; CDR3aa: CASSLRAPGHTNYGYTF
abundance: few; len: 17; v_gene: TRBV7-9; d_gene: -; j_gene: TRBJ2-1; CDR3nt: TGTGCCAGCAGCACCCCATGGGGCGGTAGCTCCTACAATGAGCAGTTCTTC; CDR3aa: CASSTPWGGSSYNEQFF
abundance: -; len: 13; v_gene: TRBV9; d_gene: TRBD2; j_gene: TRBJ2-5; CDR3nt: TGTGCCAGCAGCGGCGGACTAGAAGGGACCCAGTACTTC; CDR3aa: CASSGGLEGTQYF
abundance: -; len: 13; v_gene: TRBV2; d_gene: -; j_gene: TRBJ2-7; CDR3nt: TGTGCCAGCTCAAGGACAACCTCCTACGAGCAGTACTTC; CDR3aa: CASSRTTSYEQYF
abundance: -; len: 15; v_gene: TRBV6-5; d_gene: -; j_gene: TRBJ2-7; CDR3nt: TGTGCCAGCAGTTACTCACGAACAGGGTCCGTTGAGCAGTACTTC; CDR3aa: CASSYSRTGSVEQYF
abundance: few; len: 15; v_gene: TRBV7-9; d_gene: TRBD1; j_gene: TRBJ2-5; CDR3nt: TGTGCCAGCAGCTTAGGTGCAGGGACAGAAGAGACCCAGTACTTC; CDR3aa: CASSLGAGTEETQYF
abundance: -; len: 15; v_gene: TRBV20-1; d_gene: TRBD1; j_gene: TRBJ1-6; CDR3nt: TGCAGTGCTAGAGCTGGACAGGGAGGAAATTCACCCCTCCACTTT; CDR3aa: CSARAGQGGNSPLHF
abundance: -; len: 16; v_gene: TRBV12-3/TRBV12-4; d_gene: -; j_gene: TRBJ1-5; CDR3nt: TGTGCCAGCAGCCACCCGGGTGGCGGGAGCAATCAGCCCCAGCATTTT; CDR3aa: CASSHPGGGSNQPQHF
abundance: -; len: 12; v_gene: TRBV14; d_gene: -; j_gene: TRBJ2-2; CDR3nt: TGTGCCAGCAGCCAAGATAGCGGGGAGCTGTTTTTT; CDR3aa: CASSQDSGELFF
abundance: few; len: 14; v_gene: TRBV5-6; d_gene: -; j_gene: TRBJ2-2; CDR3nt: TGTGCCAGCAGTTGGCCCCGTAACACCGGGGAGCTGTTTTTT; CDR3aa: CASSWPRNTGELFF
abundance: -; len: 15; v_gene: TRBV15; d_gene: -; j_gene: TRBJ1-5; CDR3nt: TGTGCCACCAGCAGAGGCGATGGGGGGAATCAGCCCCAGCATTTT; CDR3aa: CATSRGDGGNQPQHF
abundance: -; len: 15; v_gene: TRBV29-1; d_gene: TRBD2; j_gene: TRBJ2-3; CDR3nt: TGCAGCGTTGACCTAAGCGGGAGCGGGCGTAATACGCAGTATTTT; CDR3aa: CSVDLSGSGRNTQYF
abundance: -; len: 17; v_gene: TRBV7-9; d_gene: -; j_gene: TRBJ2-1; CDR3nt: TGTGCCAGCAGCCATACTAGTCCCGAAAGCTCCTACAATGAGCAGTTCTTC; CDR3aa: CASSHTSPESSYNEQFF
abundance: -; len: 13; v_gene: TRBV18; d_gene: -; j_gene: TRBJ1-1; CDR3nt: TGTGCCAGCTCACGGGGACGCAAGGATGAAGCTTTCTTT; CDR3aa: CASSRGRKDEAFF
abundance: -; len: 13; v_gene: TRBV19; d_gene: -; j_gene: TRBJ1-6; CDR3nt: TGTGCCAGTAGTACTGAGGGTTATTCACCCCTCCACTTT; CDR3aa: CASSTEGYSPLHF
abundance: -; len: 15; v_gene: TRBV25-1; d_gene: -; j_gene: TRBJ2-1; CDR3nt: TGTGCCAGCAGTGAATCGGCAGGGTTGGACAATGAGCAGTTCTTC; CDR3aa: CASSESAGLDNEQFF
abundance: few; len: 15; v_gene: TRBV5-6; d_gene: -; j_gene: TRBJ1-1; CDR3nt: TGTGCCAGCAGCACGGATCAGGGGATGAACACTGAAGCTTTCTTT; CDR3aa: CASSTDQGMNTEAFF
abundance: -; len: 14; v_gene: TRBV28; d_gene: -; j_gene: TRBJ2-3; CDR3nt: TGTGCCAGCAGTTTACAGAAAGTTGCAGATACGCAGTATTTT; CDR3aa: CASSLQKVADTQYF
abundance: -; len: 14; v_gene: TRBV20-1; d_gene: -; j_gene: TRBJ1-1; CDR3nt: TGCAGTGCCCTTCCCGGGACACTGAACACTGAAGCTTTCTTT; CDR3aa: CSALPGTLNTEAFF
abundance: -; len: 14; v_gene: TRBV7-2; d_gene: -; j_gene: TRBJ2-2; CDR3nt: TGTGCCAGCAGCCCCCGGAAGAACACCGGGGAGCTGTTTTTT; CDR3aa: CASSPRKNTGELFF
abundance: -; len: 20; v_gene: TRBV11-2; d_gene: TRBD2; j_gene: TRBJ2-4; CDR3nt: TGTGCCAGCAGCCCCGATCGGGGCGGGGGGGGTAAAGTATCCAAAAACATTCAGTACTTC; CDR3aa: CASSPDRGGGGKVSKNIQYF
abundance: -; len: 16; v_gene: TRBV24-1; d_gene: -; j_gene: TRBJ2-2; CDR3nt: TGTGCCACCAGTTCTGCCGACTATACGAACACCGGGGAGCTGTTTTTT; CDR3aa: CATSSADYTNTGELFF
abundance: -; len: 15; v_gene: TRBV20-1; d_gene: -; j_gene: TRBJ1-5; CDR3nt: TGCAGTGCCTTAGACAGGAGATATAGCAATCAGCCCCAGCATTTT; CDR3aa: CSALDRRYSNQPQHF
abundance: few; len: 13; v_gene: TRBV29-1; d_gene: TRBD1; j_gene: TRBJ1-2; CDR3nt: TGCAGCGTTCGGGACAGATATAACTATGGCTACACCTTC; CDR3aa: CSVRDRYNYGYTF
abundance: few; len: 16; v_gene: TRBV28; d_gene: TRBD1; j_gene: TRBJ2-7; CDR3nt: TGTGCCAGCAGTTTATTGGGACAGGGGCCTGCCTACGAGCAGTACTTC; CDR3aa: CASSLLGQGPAYEQYF